The T cell receptor beta chain described here comes from a study of T-cell reconstitution after alpha-beta-depleted transplantation in children listed by TCRdb under 2016. Notes on the research overall: The study quantitatively tracked T-cell immune reconstitution after TCRalphabeta/CD19-depleted allogeneic hematopoietic cell transplantation in children using TCR repertoire profiling.

The library was prepared using PCR. Sequencing relied on an Illumina HiSeq 2500. TCR libraries were prepared with molecular barcoding, using unique molecular identifiers to normalize TCRbeta repertoire quantification. TCRdb applied fastp at Q25 and MiXCR to the public reads, then kept only in-frame beta chains. When rows share a CDR3 protein, they turn into one entry using the most common DNA and genes. This sample gives 450,000 to 600,000 distinct CDR3 sequences in total; 15% to 20% of them show up just once. Clones ranked in the top ten supply roughly 3.3% of the sample. Details on this clonotype: What this receptor recognizes is not known. The input lacks base qualities; no much larger clone sits a single base away.

This sample comprised PBMCs from the stem cell graft donor, obtained from the stem cell graft. The TCR was taken from a human donor who donated a stem cell graft to a child with acute lymphoblastic leukemia.

Read as DNA, the sequence is TGTGCCAGCAGCGCTGCCGGGACAGGGTCCCCAGATACGCAGTATTTT. Its amino acids are CASSAAGTGSPDTQYF. Recombination connected TRBV11-2 to TRBJ2-3, with 9 bases in between that match TRBD1. Via the germline V gene, CDR1 is SGHAT and CDR2 FQNNGV. The cysteine opens and the phenylalanine closes a CDR3 of 16 amino acids. CDR3 DNA only is kept here, 48 bases in frame from base 1. V is pruned by 5 bases and J by 4 bases, leaving 10 bases of the junction without a gene match.